This T cell receptor (beta chain) was obtained from a study of beta chain features in type 1 diabetes. Study overall: Patients did not differ from healthy donors in age, gender or cell yield. Sorted cells, some 110,000,000 in number, were examined across all samples. The study's findings and limits: TCRB CDR3 length was moderately but significantly reduced in all four CD4+ subsets of Type 1 diabetes patients. A greater similarity of naive, central memory and Treg TCRB repertoires was seen among patients than among healthy donors.

The CDR3 covers 15 residues. The germline V gene has CDR1 SGHRS and CDR2 YFSETQ. Trimming left V 0 bases short and J 2 bases short, with 12 bases between. Isolated RNA was reverse transcribed in full, so expressed TCRB transcripts were sequenced. Only in-frame clones appear in the TCRdb table, and some are missing; sequencing was by immunoSEQ multiplex PCR. Of about 230,000 clones in the sample, about a sixth were seen once. As to this clone: The antigen is not known.

The clonotype originates from a man aged 25 to 40 with type 1 diabetes. The V and J genes are TRBV5-1 and TRBJ2-7; maybe TRBD1 (6 bases). The sample consisted of naive CD4+ T cells from blood. CDR3 nucleotide sequence: TGCGCCAGCAGCTTGGCGACAGGCTGGCCCTACGAGCAGTACTTC. It encodes CASSLATGWPYEQYF.